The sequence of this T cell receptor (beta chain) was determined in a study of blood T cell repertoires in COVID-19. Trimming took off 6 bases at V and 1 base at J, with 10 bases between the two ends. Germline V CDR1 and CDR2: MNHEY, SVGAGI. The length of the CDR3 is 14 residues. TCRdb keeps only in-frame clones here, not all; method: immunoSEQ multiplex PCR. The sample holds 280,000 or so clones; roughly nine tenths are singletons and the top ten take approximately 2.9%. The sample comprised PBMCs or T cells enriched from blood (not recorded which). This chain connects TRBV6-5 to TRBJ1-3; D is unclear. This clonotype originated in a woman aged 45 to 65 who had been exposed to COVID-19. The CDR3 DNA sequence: TGTGCCAGCAGGCAACCGAGGTCTGGAAACACCATATATTTT. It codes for CASRQPRSGNTIYF.